These 20 T cell receptor beta chains share one sample of origin, sequenced in a study of CD4 T cells in relation to SARS-CoV-2 and coronaviruses. This table comes from immunoSEQ multiplex PCR, and its TCRdb copy is limited to in-frame clones, with some not included. Among about 23,000 clones listed, 76% were seen once. CD4+ T cells from unexposed donors were obtained before the COVID-19 pandemic (2011-2018). The cells were cultured for approximately 10 days before CD4+ T cells were isolated. These receptors lack a known antigen. The sequenced material came from CD4+ T cells from PBMCs, cultured in vitro. These receptor sequences come from a human donor in good health.

The chain employs TRBV15 and TRBJ1-2; a possible D gene is TRBD1 (6 bases). Trimming cost V 0 bases and J 3 bases, with 20 bases left between them. The CDR3 covers 18 residues. The germline V gene encodes CDR1 LNHNV and CDR2 YYDKDF (reference sequence). The CDR3 nucleotides read TGTGCCACCAGCAGAGATAGGCGGCGGGGACACGCCTACTATGGCTACACCTTC. Residues: CATSRDRRRGHAYYGYTF.

This clone was observed a single time. This chain uses TRBV6-5 with TRBJ2-2, with D perhaps TRBD2 (5 bases). The germline V gene encodes CDR1 MNHEY and CDR2 SVGAGI. The V end was cut by 10 bases, the J end by 5 bases, with 17 bases between. CDR3 length equals 14 residues. The DNA of the CDR3 is TGTGCCATACGATTTGAGAGGGCGACCGGGGAGCTGTTTTTT. Encoded protein: CAIRFERATGELFF.

V gene TRBV27 combines with J gene TRBJ1-4; a weak D match, TRBD1 (5 bases). Trimming pared 7 bases from V and 7 bases from J, leaving 10 bases between. This CDR3 has 12 residues. CDR1 MNHEY and CDR2 SMNVEV come from the germline V gene (reference sequence). CDR3 loop: CASTRTGEKLFF. CDR3 DNA sequence: TGTGCCAGCACGCGCACAGGTGAAAAACTGTTTTTT. The full variable domain, with the rest looked up from reference TRBV27 and TRBJ1-4, is EAQVTQNPRYLITVTGKKLTVTCSQNMNHEYMSWYRQDPGLGLRQIYYSMNVEVTDKGDVPEGYKVSRKEKRNFPLILESPSPNQTSLYFCASTRTGEKLFFGSGTQLSVL.

The J gene is TRBJ2-3, the V gene TRBV7-4; 8 bases map to TRBD2. V gave up 4 bases and J gave up 0 bases; unmatched junction bases: 3. CDR3 length: 15 amino acids. The V gene's germline CDR1 is SGHVT and CDR2 SQSDAQ. The CDR3 is CASSSGGSSTDTQYF. The CDR3 DNA sequence: TGTGCCAGCAGCTCGGGAGGGAGCAGCACAGATACGCAGTATTTT.

The V gene is TRBV18, the J gene TRBJ1-5; perhaps TRBD1 as D (6 bases). The CDR3 is 14 amino acids. V lost 3 bases, J lost 5 bases, and 11 bases lay in between. Germline CDR1 reads KGHSH; CDR2 reads LQKENI. The CDR3 reads CASSPGQGHQPQHF. Written as DNA, the CDR3 is TGTGCCAGCTCACCGGGGCAGGGGCATCAGCCCCAGCATTTT.

The CDR3 reads CASSLGTWVEKLFF. The CDR3 region has the DNA TGTGCCAGCAGCTTGGGGACGTGGGTCGAAAAACTGTTTTTT. The J gene is TRBJ1-4, the V gene TRBV5-6; D is unresolved. Germline lookup yields CDR1 SGHDT and CDR2 YYEEEE. The ends were cut back, 0 bases at V and 8 bases at J, with 11 bases in the middle. The CDR3 loop spans 14 amino acids.

The chain joins TRBV18 to TRBJ1-5; D possibly corresponds to TRBD1 (5 bases). The ends were cut back, 5 bases at V and 7 bases at J, with 9 bases in the middle. The CDR3 spans 12 residues. Per germline, CDR1 KGHSH and CDR2 LQKENI. CDR3 sequence (DNA): TGTGCCAGCTCAAGCGGGGGGCAGCCCCAGCATTTT. Translated, it gives CASSSGGQPQHF. The whole variable domain, filled in from reference TRBV18 and TRBJ1-5, reads NAGVMQNPRHLVRRRGQEARLRCSPMKGHSHVYWYRQLPEEGLKFMVYLQKENIIDESGMPKERFSAEFPKEGPSILRIQQVVRGDSAAYFCASSSGGQPQHFGDGTRLSIL.

The CDR3 coding sequence is TGTGCCAGCAGTTACTCGCGGGTTGGATTGGTGGAGACCCAGTACTTC. Translated: CASSYSRVGLVETQYF. This chain connects TRBV6-5 to TRBJ2-5; tentatively, D is TRBD2 (5 bases). The CDR3 covers 16 residues. Trimming pared 0 bases from V and 5 bases from J, leaving 16 bases between. Per the germline V gene, CDR1 is MNHEY and CDR2 is SVGAGI.

CDR3 sequence: CASSPSAVGVGELFF. The CDR3 coding sequence is TGTGCCAGCTCACCCTCGGCTGTGGGGGTCGGGGAGCTGTTTTTT. This rearrangement joins TRBV18 to TRBJ2-2; D possibly matches TRBD1 or TRBD2 (5 bases each). Trimming took 3 bases from V and 7 from J, leaving 15 bases between them. Germline lookup yields CDR1 KGHSH and CDR2 LQKENI. This CDR3 comprises 15 residues.

The chain employs TRBV5-6 and TRBJ2-5; 7 bases match TRBD2. V was clipped by 0 bases and J by 5 bases; unmatched bases: 10. Germline V gene data show CDR1 as SGHDT and CDR2 as YYEEEE. The CDR3 runs to 16 residues. CDR3 in DNA: TGTGCCAGCAGCTTGGCCGTCGGGGGGTCCGGGGAGACCCAGTACTTC. It encodes CASSLAVGGSGETQYF.

V usage is TRBV5-5 and J usage is TRBJ1-1; the D is unclear. The germline V and J ends were trimmed by 4 bases and 1 base, with 14 bases remaining between them. Per germline, CDR1 SGHKS and CDR2 YYEKEE (reference sequence). This CDR3 region has 15 residues. The CDR3 sequence: CASSRAWWGNTEAFF. For the CDR3, the DNA is TGTGCCAGCAGCCGAGCATGGTGGGGGAACACTGAAGCTTTCTTT.

This clone was observed a single time. The rearrangement links TRBV10-3 to TRBJ1-1; D ambiguous. Germline V gene lookup returns CDR1 ENHRY and CDR2 SYGVKD. Deletions cut 4 bases from V and 5 bases from J, with 8 bases between. The CDR3 has 12 residues. This CDR3 reads CAISAAATEAFF. The CDR3 coding sequence is TGTGCCATCAGTGCGGCGGCTACTGAAGCTTTCTTT.

This chain joins TRBV24-1 and TRBJ2-3, with D unclear. This CDR3 has 14 amino acids. With 5 bases removed from V and 2 bases from J, the gap between germline ends came to 10 bases. Germline CDR1 reads KGHDR; CDR2 reads SFDVKD. The chain's CDR3 is CATSGSGTTDTQYF. CDR3 bases: TGTGCCACCAGTGGTTCAGGAACCACAGATACGCAGTATTTT.

The chain carries TRBV5-4 and TRBJ2-6; D remains ambiguous. V lost 4 bases and J 4 bases, leaving 12 bases between the germline ends. Per the germline V gene, CDR1 is SGHNT and CDR2 is YYREEE (reference sequence). The CDR3 covers 15 residues. CDR3 loop: CASSPRHPGANVLTF. The CDR3 bases are TGTGCCAGCAGCCCACGCCACCCCGGGGCCAACGTCCTGACTTTC. The complete variable domain, with remaining parts taken from reference TRBV5-4 and TRBJ2-6, reads ETGVTQSPTHLIKTRGQQVTLRCSSQSGHNTVSWYQQALGQGPQFIFQYYREEENGRGNFPPRFSGLQFPNYSSELNVNALELDDSALYLCASSPRHPGANVLTFGAGSRLTVL.

This chain links TRBV2 with TRBJ2-7; D call uncertain. The CDR3 totals 17 residues. Trimming removed 1 base at V and 0 bases at J, with 16 bases between. From germline, CDR1 is SNHLY and CDR2 FYNNEI. The chain's CDR3 is CASSEGSLSKLSYEQYF. DNA of the CDR3: TGTGCCAGCAGTGAAGGCTCTTTAAGTAAACTCTCCTACGAGCAGTACTTC. Combining the CDR3 with reference TRBV2 and TRBJ2-7 gives the whole variable domain EPEVTQTPSHQVTQMGQEVILRCVPISNHLYFYWYRQILGQKVEFLVSFYNNEISEKSEIFDDQFSVERPDGSNFTLKIRSTKLEDSAMYFCASSEGSLSKLSYEQYFGPGTRLTVT.

The V gene is TRBV4-1, the J gene TRBJ2-5; 11 bases line up with TRBD2. The CDR3 is 16 amino acids. The trim removed 0 bases at V and 7 bases at J, leaving 7 bases unmatched. CDR1 MGHRA and CDR2 YSYEKL come from the germline V gene. The chain's CDR3 is CASSQEGSGRAGTQYF. Here the CDR3 DNA reads TGCGCCAGCAGCCAAGAAGGTAGCGGGAGGGCCGGGACCCAGTACTTC.

This chain links TRBV20-1 with TRBJ2-7, with TRBD2 matching over 12 bases. V trimming: 3 bases; J trimming: 3 bases; junction bases outside the gene matches: 3. The CDR3 runs to 14 residues. Germline assignment: CDR1 DFQATT and CDR2 SNEGSKA (reference sequence). The CDR3 is CSASILAGGYEQYF. CDR3 DNA sequence: TGCAGTGCTAGTATACTAGCGGGGGGCTACGAGCAGTACTTC.

V is TRBV6-6 and J is TRBJ1-4; no clear D. Per germline, CDR1 MNHNY and CDR2 SVGAGI (reference sequence). Between the trimmed V and J ends, which lost 6 bases and 7 bases, there was a span of 15 bases. The CDR3 spans 14 residues. CDR3 nucleotides: TGTGCCAGCAGCCGCTCATCCTTTGGTGAAAAACTGTTTTTT. Translating gives CASSRSSFGEKLFF.

V usage is TRBV12-5 and J usage is TRBJ2-1; 14 bases line up with TRBD2. The CDR3 sequence is 18 residues long. Germline V gene data show CDR1 as LGHNT and CDR2 as FRNRAP. Trimming removed 5 bases from V and 8 bases from J; junction bases left unmatched: 14. This chain's CDR3 is CASGPGTSGRRFFDEQFF. CDR3 nucleotide sequence: TGTGCTAGTGGTCCCGGGACTAGCGGGAGACGCTTTTTTGATGAGCAGTTCTTC. The variable domain in full, completed from reference TRBV12-5 and TRBJ2-1, reads DARVTQTPRHKVTEMGQEVTMRCQPILGHNTVFWYRQTMMQGLELLAYFRNRAPLDDSGMPKDRFSAEMPDATLATLKIQPSEPRDSAVYFCASGPGTSGRRFFDEQFFGPGTRLTVL.

The chain employs TRBV7-3 and TRBJ2-2; D ambiguous. The CDR3 sequence is 16 residues long. Germline CDR1 and CDR2: SGHTA and FQGTGA. The germline V and J ends were trimmed by 1 base and 1 base, with 10 bases remaining between them. The CDR3, as DNA: TGTGCCAGCAGCTTAAGGTCCGCAGGGAACACCGGGGAGCTGTTTTTT. This sequence encodes CASSLRSAGNTGELFF.